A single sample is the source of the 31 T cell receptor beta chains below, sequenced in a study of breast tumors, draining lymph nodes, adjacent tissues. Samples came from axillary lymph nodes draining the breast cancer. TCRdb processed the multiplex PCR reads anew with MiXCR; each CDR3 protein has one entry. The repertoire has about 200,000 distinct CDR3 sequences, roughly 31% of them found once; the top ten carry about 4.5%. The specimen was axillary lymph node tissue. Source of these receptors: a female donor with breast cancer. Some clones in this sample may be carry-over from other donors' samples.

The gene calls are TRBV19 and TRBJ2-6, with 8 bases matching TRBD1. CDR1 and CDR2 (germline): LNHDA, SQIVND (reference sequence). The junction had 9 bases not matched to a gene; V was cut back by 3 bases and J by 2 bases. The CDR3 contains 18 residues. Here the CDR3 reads CASSIYDRGLAGANVLTF. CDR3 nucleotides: TGTGCCAGTAGTATCTATGACAGGGGACTGGCTGGGGCCAACGTCCTGACTTTC.

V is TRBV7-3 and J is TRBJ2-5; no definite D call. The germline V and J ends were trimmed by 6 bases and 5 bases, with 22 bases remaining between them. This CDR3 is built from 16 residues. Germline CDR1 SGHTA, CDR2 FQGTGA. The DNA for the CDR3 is TGTGCCAGCAGTGCTACCCCGGGCTCCTCTGGGGAGACCCAGTACTTC. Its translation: CASSATPGSSGETQYF.

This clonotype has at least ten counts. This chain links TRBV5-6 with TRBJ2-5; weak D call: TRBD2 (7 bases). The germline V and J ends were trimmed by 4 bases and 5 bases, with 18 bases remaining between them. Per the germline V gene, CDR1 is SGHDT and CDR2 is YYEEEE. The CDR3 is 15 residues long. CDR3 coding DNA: TGTGCCAGCAGCGGGGGGGACACGCCGGACGAGACCCAGTACTTC. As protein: CASSGGDTPDETQYF.

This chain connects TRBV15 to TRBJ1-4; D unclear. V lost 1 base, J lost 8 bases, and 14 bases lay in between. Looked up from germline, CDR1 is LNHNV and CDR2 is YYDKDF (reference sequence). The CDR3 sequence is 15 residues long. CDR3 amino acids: CATSRGLGRNEKLFF. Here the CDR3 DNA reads TGTGCCACCAGCAGAGGACTGGGAAGGAACGAAAAACTGTTTTTT.

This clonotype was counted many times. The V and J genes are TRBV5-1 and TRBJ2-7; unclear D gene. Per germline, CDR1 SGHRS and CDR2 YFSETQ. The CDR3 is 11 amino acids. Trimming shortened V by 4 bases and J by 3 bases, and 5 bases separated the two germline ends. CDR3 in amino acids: CASSDNYEQYF. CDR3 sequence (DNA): TGCGCCAGCAGCGACAACTACGAGCAGTACTTC.

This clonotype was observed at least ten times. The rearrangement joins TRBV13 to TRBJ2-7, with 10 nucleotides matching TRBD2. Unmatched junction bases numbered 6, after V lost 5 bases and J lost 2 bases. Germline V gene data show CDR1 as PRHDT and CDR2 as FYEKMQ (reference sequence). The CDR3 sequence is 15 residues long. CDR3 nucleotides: TGTGCCAGCAGCCTCGGACTAGCGGTTCCCTACGAGCAGTACTTC. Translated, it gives CASSLGLAVPYEQYF.

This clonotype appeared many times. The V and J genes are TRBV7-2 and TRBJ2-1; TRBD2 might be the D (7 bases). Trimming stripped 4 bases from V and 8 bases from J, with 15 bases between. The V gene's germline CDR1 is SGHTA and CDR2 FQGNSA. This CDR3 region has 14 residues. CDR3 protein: CASSSNGGPYEQFF. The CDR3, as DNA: TGTGCCAGCAGCTCAAACGGGGGGCCCTATGAGCAGTTCTTC.

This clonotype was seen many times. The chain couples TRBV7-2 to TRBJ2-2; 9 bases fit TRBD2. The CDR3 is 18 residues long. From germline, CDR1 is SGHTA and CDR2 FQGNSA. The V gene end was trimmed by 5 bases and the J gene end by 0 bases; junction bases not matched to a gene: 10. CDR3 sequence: CASSGGGLAGTNTGELFF. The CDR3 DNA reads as TGTGCCAGCAGCGGGGGGGGGCTAGCGGGAACGAACACCGGGGAGCTGTTTTTT. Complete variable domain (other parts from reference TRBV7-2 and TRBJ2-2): GAGVSQSPSNKVTEKGKDVELRCDPISGHTALYWYRQSLGQGLEFLIYFQGNSAPDKSGLPSDRFSAERTGGSVSTLTIQRTQQEDSAVYLCASSGGGLAGTNTGELFFGEGSRLTVL.

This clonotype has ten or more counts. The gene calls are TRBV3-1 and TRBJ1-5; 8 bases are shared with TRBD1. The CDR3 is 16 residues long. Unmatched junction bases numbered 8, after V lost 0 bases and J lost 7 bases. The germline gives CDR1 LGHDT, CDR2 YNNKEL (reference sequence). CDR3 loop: CASSQDLQGAGQPQHF. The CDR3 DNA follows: TGTGCCAGCAGCCAAGATCTTCAGGGGGCAGGGCAGCCCCAGCATTTT.

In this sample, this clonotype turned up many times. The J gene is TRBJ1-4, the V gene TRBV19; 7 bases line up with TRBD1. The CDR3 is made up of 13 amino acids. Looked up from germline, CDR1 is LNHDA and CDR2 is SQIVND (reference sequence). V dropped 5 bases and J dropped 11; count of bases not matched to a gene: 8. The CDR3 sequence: CASSGEDRDKLFF. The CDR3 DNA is TGTGCCAGTAGTGGGGAAGACAGGGACAAACTGTTTTTT.

The CDR3 loop is CSARGRGSGTKSANYGYTF. CDR3 nucleotide sequence: TGCAGTGCTAGAGGGAGGGGGTCCGGGACAAAATCAGCTAACTATGGCTACACCTTC. This chain joins TRBV20-1 and TRBJ1-2, with a weak D call TRBD1 (6 bases). The CDR3 totals 19 residues. V dropped 1 base and J dropped 0 bases, with 24 bases sitting between them. Germline lookup yields CDR1 DFQATT and CDR2 SNEGSKA (reference sequence).

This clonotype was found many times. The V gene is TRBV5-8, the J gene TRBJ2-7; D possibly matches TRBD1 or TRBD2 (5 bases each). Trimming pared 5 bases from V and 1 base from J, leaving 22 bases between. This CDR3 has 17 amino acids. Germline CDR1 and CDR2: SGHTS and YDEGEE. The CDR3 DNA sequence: TGTGCCAGCAGTCAAAGGATAACCCGGGACCGATCCTACGAGCAGTACTTC. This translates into CASSQRITRDRSYEQYF.

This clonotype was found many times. CDR3 DNA sequence: TGCAGTGCTGGGGTCCAGGGGGCGGGAAACACCATATATTTT. This gives the protein CSAGVQGAGNTIYF. The genes are TRBV20-1 and TRBJ1-3; 8 bases fit TRBD1. The CDR3 runs 14 residues. J lost 4 bases, V lost 5 bases, and 7 bases had no gene match. Germline V CDR1 and CDR2: DFQATT, SNEGSKA (reference sequence).

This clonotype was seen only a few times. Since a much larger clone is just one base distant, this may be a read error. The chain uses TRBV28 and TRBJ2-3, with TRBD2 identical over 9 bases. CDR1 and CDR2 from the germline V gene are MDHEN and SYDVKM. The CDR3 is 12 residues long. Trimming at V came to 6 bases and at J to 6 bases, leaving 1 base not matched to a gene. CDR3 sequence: CASSTSGDTQYF. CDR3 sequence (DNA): TGTGCCAGCAGCACTAGCGGGGATACGCAGTATTTT.

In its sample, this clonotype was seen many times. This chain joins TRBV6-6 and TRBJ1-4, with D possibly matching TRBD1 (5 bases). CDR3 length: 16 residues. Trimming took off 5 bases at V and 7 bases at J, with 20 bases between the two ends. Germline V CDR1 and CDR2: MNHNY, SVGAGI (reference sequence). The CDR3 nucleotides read TGTGCCAGCAGTCCAATCATCGGGACGGATACTGAAAAACTGTTTTTT. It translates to CASSPIIGTDTEKLFF.

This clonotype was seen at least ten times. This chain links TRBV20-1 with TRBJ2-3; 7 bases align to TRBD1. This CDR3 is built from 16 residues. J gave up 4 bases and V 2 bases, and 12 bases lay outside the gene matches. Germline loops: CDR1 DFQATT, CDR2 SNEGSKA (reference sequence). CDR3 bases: TGCAGTGCTAGATTGGAAGGGGGCGCCGGCGCAGATACGCAGTATTTT. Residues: CSARLEGGAGADTQYF.

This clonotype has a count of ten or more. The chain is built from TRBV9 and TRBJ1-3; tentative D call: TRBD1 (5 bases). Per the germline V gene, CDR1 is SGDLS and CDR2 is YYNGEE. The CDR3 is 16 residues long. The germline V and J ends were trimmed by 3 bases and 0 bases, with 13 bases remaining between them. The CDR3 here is CASSAGGGSSGNTIYF. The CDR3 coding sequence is TGTGCCAGCAGCGCCGGCGGGGGGAGCTCTGGAAACACCATATATTTT.

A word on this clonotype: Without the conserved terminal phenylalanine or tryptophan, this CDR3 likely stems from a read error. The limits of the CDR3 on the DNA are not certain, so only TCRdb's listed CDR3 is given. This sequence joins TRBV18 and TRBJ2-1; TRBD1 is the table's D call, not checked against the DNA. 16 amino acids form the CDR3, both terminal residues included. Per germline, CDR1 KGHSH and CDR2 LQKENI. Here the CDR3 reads CASSPVWTGDGYTFGS.

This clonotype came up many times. CDR3 sequence (DNA): TGTGCCAGCAGCCCCCGGGCGGGGGTATATAGCAATCAGCCCCAGCATTTT. It codes for CASSPRAGVYSNQPQHF. The J gene is TRBJ1-5, the V gene TRBV6-5, with a weak D call TRBD1 (5 bases). The V end lost 6 bases, the J end lost 0 bases, and 18 bases lay between the germline ends. CDR1 and CDR2 (germline): MNHEY, SVGAGI. CDR3 length equals 17 residues.

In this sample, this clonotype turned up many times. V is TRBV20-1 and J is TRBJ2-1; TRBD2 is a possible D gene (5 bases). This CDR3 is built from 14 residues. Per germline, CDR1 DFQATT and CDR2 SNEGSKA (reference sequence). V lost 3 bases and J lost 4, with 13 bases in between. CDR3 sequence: CSASLGLAYNEQFF. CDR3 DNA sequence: TGCAGTGCTAGTCTCGGCCTAGCTTACAATGAGCAGTTCTTC.

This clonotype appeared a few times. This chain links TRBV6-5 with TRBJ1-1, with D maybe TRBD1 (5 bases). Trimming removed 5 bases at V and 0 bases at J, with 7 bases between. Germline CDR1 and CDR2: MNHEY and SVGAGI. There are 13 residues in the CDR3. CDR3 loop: CASSIQVNTEAFF. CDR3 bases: TGTGCCAGCAGTATACAGGTGAACACTGAAGCTTTCTTT.

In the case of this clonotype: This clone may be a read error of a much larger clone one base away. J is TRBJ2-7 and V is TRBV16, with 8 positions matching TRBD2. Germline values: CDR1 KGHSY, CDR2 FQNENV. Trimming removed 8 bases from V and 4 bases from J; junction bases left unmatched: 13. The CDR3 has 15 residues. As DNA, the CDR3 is TGTGCCAGCGGCGTTCAACCGGGACTAGGATACGAGCAGTACTTC. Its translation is CASGVQPGLGYEQYF.

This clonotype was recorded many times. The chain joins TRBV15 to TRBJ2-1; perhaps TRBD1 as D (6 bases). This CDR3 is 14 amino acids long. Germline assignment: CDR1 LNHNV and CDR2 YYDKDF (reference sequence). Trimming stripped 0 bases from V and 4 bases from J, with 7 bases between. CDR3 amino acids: CATSRDRGYNEQFF. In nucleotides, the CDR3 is TGTGCCACCAGCAGAGACAGGGGATACAATGAGCAGTTCTTC.

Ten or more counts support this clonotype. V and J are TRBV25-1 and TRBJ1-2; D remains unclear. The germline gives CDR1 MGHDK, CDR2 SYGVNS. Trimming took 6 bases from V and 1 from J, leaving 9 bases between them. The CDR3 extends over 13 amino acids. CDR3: CASSRPDNYGYTF. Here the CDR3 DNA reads TGTGCCAGCAGCAGGCCAGATAACTATGGCTACACCTTC.

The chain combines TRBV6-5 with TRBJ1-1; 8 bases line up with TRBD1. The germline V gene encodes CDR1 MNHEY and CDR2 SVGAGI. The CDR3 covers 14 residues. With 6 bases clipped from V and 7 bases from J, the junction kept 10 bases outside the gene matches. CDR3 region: CASRANRQGFEAFF. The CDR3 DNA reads TGTGCCAGCAGGGCGAACCGACAGGGGTTTGAAGCTTTCTTT.

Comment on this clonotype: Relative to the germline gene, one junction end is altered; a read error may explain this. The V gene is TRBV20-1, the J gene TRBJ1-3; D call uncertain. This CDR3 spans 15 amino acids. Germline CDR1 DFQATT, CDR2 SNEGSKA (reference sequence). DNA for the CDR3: TGCAGTGCTCGAGAGTCGGCAGAGGATGGCTACACCATATATTTT. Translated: CSARESAEDGYTIYF.

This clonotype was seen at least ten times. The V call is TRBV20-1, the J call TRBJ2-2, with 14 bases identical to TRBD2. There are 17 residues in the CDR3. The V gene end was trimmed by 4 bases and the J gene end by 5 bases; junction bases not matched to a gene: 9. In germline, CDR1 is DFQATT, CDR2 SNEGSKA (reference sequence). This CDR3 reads CSATLGTSGSTTGELFF. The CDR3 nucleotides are TGCAGTGCTACGTTGGGGACTAGCGGGAGTACGACCGGGGAGCTGTTTTTT.

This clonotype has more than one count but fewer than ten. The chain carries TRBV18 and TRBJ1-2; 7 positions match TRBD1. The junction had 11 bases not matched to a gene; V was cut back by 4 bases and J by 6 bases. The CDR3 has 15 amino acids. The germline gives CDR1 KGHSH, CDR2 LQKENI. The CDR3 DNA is TGTGCCAGCTCACGGACAGGCTCTACCATCAATGGCTACACCTTC. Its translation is CASSRTGSTINGYTF.

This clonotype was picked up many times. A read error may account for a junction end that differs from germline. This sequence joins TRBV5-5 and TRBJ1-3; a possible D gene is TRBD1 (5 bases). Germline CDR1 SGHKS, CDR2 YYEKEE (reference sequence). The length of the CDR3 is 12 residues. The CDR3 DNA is TGTGCCAGCAGCTTGGATGTGGGGGTCTCTCATTTT. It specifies CASSLDVGVSHF.

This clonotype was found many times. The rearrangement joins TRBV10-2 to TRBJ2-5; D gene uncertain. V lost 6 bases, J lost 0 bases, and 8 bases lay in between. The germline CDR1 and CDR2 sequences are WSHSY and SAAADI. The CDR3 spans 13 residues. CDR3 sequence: CASRTDYQETQYF. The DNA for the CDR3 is TGCGCCAGCAGGACGGATTACCAAGAGACCCAGTACTTC.

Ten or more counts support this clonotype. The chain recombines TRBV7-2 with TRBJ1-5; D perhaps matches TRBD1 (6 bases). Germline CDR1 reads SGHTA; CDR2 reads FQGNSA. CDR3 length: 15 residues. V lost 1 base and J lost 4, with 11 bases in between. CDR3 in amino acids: CASSLVSGANQPQHF. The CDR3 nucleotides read TGTGCCAGCAGCTTAGTATCGGGGGCGAATCAGCCCCAGCATTTT.